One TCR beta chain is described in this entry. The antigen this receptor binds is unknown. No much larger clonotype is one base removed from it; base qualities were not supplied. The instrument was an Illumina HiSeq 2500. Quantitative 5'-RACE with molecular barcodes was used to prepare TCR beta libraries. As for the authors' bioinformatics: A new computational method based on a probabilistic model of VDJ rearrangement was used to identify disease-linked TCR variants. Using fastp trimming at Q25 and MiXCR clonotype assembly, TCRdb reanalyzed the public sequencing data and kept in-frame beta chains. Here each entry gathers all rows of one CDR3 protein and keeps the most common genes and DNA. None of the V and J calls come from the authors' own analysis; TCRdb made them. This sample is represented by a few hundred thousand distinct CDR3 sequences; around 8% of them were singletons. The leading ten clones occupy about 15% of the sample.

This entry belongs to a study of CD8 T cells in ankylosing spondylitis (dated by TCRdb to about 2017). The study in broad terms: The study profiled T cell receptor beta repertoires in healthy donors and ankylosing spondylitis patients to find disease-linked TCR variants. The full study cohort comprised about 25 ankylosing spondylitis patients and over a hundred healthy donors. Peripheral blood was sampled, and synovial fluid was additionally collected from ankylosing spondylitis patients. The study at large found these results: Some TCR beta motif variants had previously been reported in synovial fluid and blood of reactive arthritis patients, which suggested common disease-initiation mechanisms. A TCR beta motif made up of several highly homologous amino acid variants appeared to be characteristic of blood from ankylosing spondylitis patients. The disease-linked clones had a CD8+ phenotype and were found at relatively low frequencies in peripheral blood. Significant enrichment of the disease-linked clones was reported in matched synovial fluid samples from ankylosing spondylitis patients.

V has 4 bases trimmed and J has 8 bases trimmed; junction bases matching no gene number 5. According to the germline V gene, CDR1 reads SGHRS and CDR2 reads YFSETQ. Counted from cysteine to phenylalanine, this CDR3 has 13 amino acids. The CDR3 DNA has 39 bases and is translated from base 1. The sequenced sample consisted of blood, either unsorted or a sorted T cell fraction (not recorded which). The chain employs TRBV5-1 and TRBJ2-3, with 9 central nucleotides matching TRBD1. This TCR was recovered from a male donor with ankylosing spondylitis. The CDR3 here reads CASSLLDRGTQYF. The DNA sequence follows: TGCGCCAGCAGCCTCCTGGACAGGGGTACGCAGTATTTT. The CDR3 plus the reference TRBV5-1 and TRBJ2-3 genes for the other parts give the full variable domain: KAGVTQTPRYLIKTRGQQVTLSCSPISGHRSVSWYQQTPGQGLQFLFEYFSETQRNKGNFPGRFSGRQFSNSRSEMNVSTLELGDSALYLCASSLLDRGTQYFGPGTRLTVL.